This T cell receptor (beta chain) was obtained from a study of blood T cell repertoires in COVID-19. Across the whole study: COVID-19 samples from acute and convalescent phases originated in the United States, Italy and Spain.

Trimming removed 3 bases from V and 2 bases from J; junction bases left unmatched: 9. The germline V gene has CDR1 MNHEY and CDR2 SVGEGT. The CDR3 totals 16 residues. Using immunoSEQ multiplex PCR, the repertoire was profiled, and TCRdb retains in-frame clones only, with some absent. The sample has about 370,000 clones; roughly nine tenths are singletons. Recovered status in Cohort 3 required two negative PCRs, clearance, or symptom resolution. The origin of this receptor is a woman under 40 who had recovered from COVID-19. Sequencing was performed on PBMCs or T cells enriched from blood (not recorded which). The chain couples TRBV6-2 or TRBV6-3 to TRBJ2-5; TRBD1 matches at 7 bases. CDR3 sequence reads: CASSYTHWTGQETQYF. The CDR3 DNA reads TGTGCCAGCAGTTATACCCATTGGACAGGTCAAGAGACCCAGTACTTC.